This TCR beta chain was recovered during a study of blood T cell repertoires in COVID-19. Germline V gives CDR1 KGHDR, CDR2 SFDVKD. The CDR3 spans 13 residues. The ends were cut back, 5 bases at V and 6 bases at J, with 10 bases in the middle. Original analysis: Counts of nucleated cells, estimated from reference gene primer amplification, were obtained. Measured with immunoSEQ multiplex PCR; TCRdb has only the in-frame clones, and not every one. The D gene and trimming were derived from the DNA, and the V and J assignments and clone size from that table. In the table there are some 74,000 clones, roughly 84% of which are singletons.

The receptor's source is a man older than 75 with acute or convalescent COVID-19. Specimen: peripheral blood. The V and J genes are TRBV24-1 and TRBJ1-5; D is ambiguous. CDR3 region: CATSASGSQPQHF. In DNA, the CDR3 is TGTGCCACCAGTGCCAGCGGGAGTCAGCCCCAGCATTTT.